This TCR beta chain appears in the sequencing data of a study of OX40 agonist ivuxolimab in advanced cancers. About the study: An anti-OX40 (CD134) antibody with agonistic activity, ivuxolimab, was administered to patients.

With baseline, cycle 4 day 1, and cycle 7 day 1 as timepoints, blood was sampled. The protocol was immunoSEQ multiplex PCR, while the TCRdb copy is restricted to in-frame clones and leaves out a portion. The sample has 70,000 to 80,000 clones; 70% to 90% are singletons. CDR1 and CDR2 (germline): KGHSH, LQKENI. Trimming pared 6 bases from V and 4 bases from J, leaving 16 bases between. The CDR3 is made up of 15 amino acids. The starting material was CD4+ or CD8+ T cells sorted from blood, obtained in a trial of the OX40 agonist ivuxolimab. The chain links TRBV18 to TRBJ1-5; D perhaps matches TRBD1 (6 bases). The clonotype comes from an adult with an advanced solid tumor such as melanoma, head and neck, liver or kidney cancer. The CDR3 DNA sequence: TGTGCCAGCTCCCAGGGGTTCGGGGCAAATCAGCCCCAGCATTTT. As protein: CASSQGFGANQPQHF.